This T cell receptor (beta chain) was recorded in a study of PD-L1 blockade in urothelial cancer. Study in general: Atezolizumab was started by patients at some point between 2013 and 2014 at 1,200 mg intravenously every 3 weeks. A median of approximately 1,400 T cells was obtained from tumor samples. Study results and caveats: A single FFPE tumor sample was taken per patient, not immediately before treatment.

This clone has a count of ten or more. Its antigen is not identified. Here immunoSEQ multiplex PCR was the method, and the copy in TCRdb shows in-frame clones only, minus some. The repertoire consists of fewer than 45,000 clones, with roughly 38% occurring once and the leading ten covering about 8.9%. The diagnosis in patients was locally advanced or metastatic urothelial carcinoma. The V gene lost 5 bases and the J gene lost 5 bases, with 17 bases spanning the gap. Germline values: CDR1 SGDLS, CDR2 YYNGEE. The CDR3 totals 14 residues. The TCR originated in a man aged 60-69 years with urothelial cancer. The input for sequencing was tumor tissue, taken before atezolizumab (anti-PD-L1) treatment. The genes are TRBV9 and TRBJ2-7; D is perhaps TRBD1 or TRBD2 (6 bases each). CDR3 in DNA: TGTGCCAGCAGTTTAGTGGGGGGCGCGGACGAGCAGTACTTC. Protein product: CASSLVGGADEQYF.